This T cell receptor (beta chain) was identified during a study of cytotoxic CD8 clonotypes in ibrutinib-treated CLL. Study as a whole: Responses comprised around 24 partial and 2 complete; at median around 70 months, 14 remained remitted and some twelve progressed.

Study observations and caveats: For progressing versus sustained-remission patients, sampling times were not the same. Clonality at baseline surpassed age-matched healthy donors and tracked circulating CD8+ T-cell counts.

TCR beta libraries used about 1.9 micrograms of genomic DNA from cryopreserved PBMCs. The CDR3 spans 17 residues. Germline loops: CDR1 LGHNA, CDR2 YNFKEQ. Trimming cost V 3 bases and J 0 bases, with 15 bases left between them. As regards this clone: As yet, its antigen is unknown.

TCRdb's copy holds only in-frame clones and misses some; the assay was immunoSEQ multiplex PCR. The table records approximately 200,000 clones, 72% of them present only once. The material was PBMCs, obtained after 24 months of ibrutinib treatment. V gene TRBV4-2 combines with J gene TRBJ2-1; TRBD1 is a possible D gene (6 bases). This receptor was obtained from a human donor with chronic lymphocytic leukemia. CDR3 DNA: TGTGCCAGCAGCCAGGAACAGGGTGCGAGCTCCTACAATGAGCAGTTCTTC. Its translation is CASSQEQGASSYNEQFF.